The T cell receptor beta chain described here comes from a study of blood T cells in healthy people across ages. Notes on the study in general: Both higher diversity and more naive CD4+ cells marked long-lived donors when set against aged donors.

Comments on this clonotype: Its antigen is not identified.

The use of a sample-barcoded 5' primer and a J-beta primer mix characterized a second PCR of roughly 7 to 11 cycles. From the 5' RACE reads, TCRdb called clonotypes with MiXCR, one entry per CDR3 protein. The sample holds 1.2 million to 1.5 million distinct CDR3 sequences; around 42% are singletons and the top ten take 7.9%. From germline, CDR1 is MNHEY and CDR2 SVGAGI. The length of the CDR3 is 16 residues. Trimming took off 6 bases at V and 2 bases at J, with 16 bases between the two ends. The sample was blood. The chain links TRBV6-5 to TRBJ2-2; perhaps D is TRBD1 or TRBD2 (6 bases each). This sequence originates from a woman aged 18-29 years in good health. The CDR3 loop reads CASRLGRGANTGELFF. DNA for the CDR3: TGTGCCAGCAGGTTGGGTAGGGGGGCAAACACCGGGGAGCTGTTTTTT.